The 23 T cell receptor beta chains listed next were all sequenced from one sample in a study of T cell repertoires in cytomegalovirus infection. TCRdb re-called the reads through MiXCR, storing one row per CDR3 protein. The table records some 100,000 distinct CDR3 sequences, around 22% of them present only once. Sequenced: CD8+ T cells from PBMCs. The receptors stem from a human donor in good health (CMV status not recorded). Some clones in this sample may be carry-over from other donors' samples.

At least ten counts were recorded for this clonotype. A junction boundary mismatches the germline segment, possibly from a read error. This chain connects TRBV7-2 to TRBJ2-1; TRBD1 or TRBD2 may be the D gene (5 bases each). The CDR3 sequence is 15 residues long. Germline V lookup: CDR1 SGHTA, CDR2 FQGNSA. Written as DNA, the CDR3 is TGTGCCAGCAGCTTAGGAGTCGGCCCGGGACGGGTAATTCTCTTC. Its translation is CASSLGVGPGRVILF.

This clonotype was recorded a few times. This chain links TRBV14 with TRBJ1-1, with D unclear. The CDR3 is 11 residues long. In germline, CDR1 is SGHDN, CDR2 FVKESK. V gave up 1 base and J gave up 10 bases, with 7 bases separating them. The CDR3 loop reads CASSQGSRAFF. CDR3 in DNA: TGTGCCAGCAGCCAAGGTTCGAGAGCTTTCTTT.

This chain joins TRBV7-2 and TRBJ2-1, with TRBD2 identical over 9 bases. The germline gives CDR1 SGHTA, CDR2 FQGNSA. The CDR3 is 15 residues long. V trimming: 1 base; J trimming: 10 bases; junction bases outside the gene matches: 8. Here the CDR3 reads CASSLGGGRAQEQFF. The CDR3 DNA reads TGTGCCAGCAGCTTAGGTGGCGGGAGGGCCCAGGAGCAGTTCTTC.

This clonotype was found many times. This sequence joins TRBV29-1 and TRBJ1-1; perhaps TRBD1 as D (6 bases). The CDR3 sequence is 13 residues long. The germline gives CDR1 SQVTM, CDR2 ANQGSEA. The ends were cut back, 7 bases at V and 3 bases at J, with 15 bases in the middle. CDR3 in DNA: TGCAGCGGGAGACAGGAAGGTTACACTGAAGCTTTCTTT. It yields the protein CSGRQEGYTEAFF.

Relative to its sample, this clonotype is medium-sized. This chain joins TRBV7-2 and TRBJ1-5; D is unclear. CDR1 is SGHTA and CDR2 is FQGNSA in the germline V gene. Trimming took 1 base from V and 6 from J, leaving 13 bases between them. CDR3 length: 15 amino acids. The CDR3 reads CASSLDISSVQPQHF. The CDR3 coding sequence is TGTGCCAGCAGCTTAGACATTAGTAGTGTTCAGCCCCAGCATTTT.

The rearrangement joins TRBV28 to TRBJ2-3; D may correspond to TRBD1 or TRBD2 (6 bases each). Per germline, CDR1 MDHEN and CDR2 SYDVKM. The CDR3 has 14 amino acids. V lost 7 bases and J lost 6, with 17 bases in between. The CDR3 nucleotides are TGTGCCAGCACGGTTGGGGGGCGCTGGGATACGCAGTATTTT. Protein: CASTVGGRWDTQYF. The complete variable domain, with remaining parts taken from reference TRBV28 and TRBJ2-3, reads DVKVTQSSRYLVKRTGEKVFLECVQDMDHENMFWYRQDPGLGLRLIYFSYDVKMKEKGDIPEGYSVSREKKERFSLILESASTNQTSMYLCASTVGGRWDTQYFGPGTRLTVL.

The V gene is TRBV27, the J gene TRBJ2-6; 7 positions match TRBD1. V lost 6 bases and J lost 1; bases outside the gene matches: 6. CDR1 is MNHEY and CDR2 is SMNVEV in the germline V gene (reference sequence). The CDR3 spans 16 residues. Written as DNA, the CDR3 is TGTGCCAGCAGGGGACAGTATGGGTCTGGGGCCAACGTCCTGACTTTC. Translating it yields CASRGQYGSGANVLTF.

This clonotype was observed a few times. The chain uses TRBV4-3 and TRBJ2-3; 7 bases align to TRBD1. Germline CDR1 reads LGHNA; CDR2 reads YSLEER. CDR3 length: 15 amino acids. V lost 0 bases and J lost 4; bases outside the gene matches: 4. The CDR3 nucleotides are TGCGCCAGCAGCCAAGATAGGGGGCGGTCAGATACGCAGTATTTT. This codes for CASSQDRGRSDTQYF.

In nucleotides, the CDR3 is TGCGCCAGCAGCCAAGTCTCGGGACAGAAGGGGTTGGAGCAGTACTTC. Its protein is CASSQVSGQKGLEQYF. The rearrangement links TRBV4-3 to TRBJ2-7; the match to TRBD1 covers 7 bases. This CDR3 contains 16 residues. V dropped 1 base and J dropped 7; count of bases not matched to a gene: 13. Per the germline V gene, CDR1 is LGHNA and CDR2 is YSLEER.

This clonotype occurred many times. This rearrangement joins TRBV6-2 or TRBV6-3 to TRBJ1-5; a weak D match, TRBD1 (6 bases). Trimming removed 2 bases at V and 6 bases at J, with 11 bases between. CDR3 size: 14 residues. CDR1 is MNHEY and CDR2 is SVGEGT in the germline V gene. The CDR3 region is CASSYAGTSQPQHF. DNA for the CDR3: TGTGCCAGCAGTTACGCCGGGACAAGTCAGCCCCAGCATTTT.

This chain uses TRBV6-2 or TRBV6-3 with TRBJ1-2; D is ambiguous. Trimming cost V 7 bases and J 8 bases, with 17 bases left between them. CDR3 length: 13 residues. Germline CDR1 and CDR2: MNHEY and SVGEGT. This chain's CDR3 is CASTTPGAWGYTF. The CDR3 coding sequence is TGTGCCAGCACGACCCCGGGTGCTTGGGGCTACACCTTC.

This clonotype occurred a few times. This sequence joins TRBV15 and TRBJ1-2; D is possibly TRBD1 (5 bases). Germline CDR1 and CDR2: LNHNV and YYDKDF (reference sequence). With 3 bases removed from V and 3 bases from J, the gap between germline ends came to 17 bases. The CDR3 covers 16 residues. CDR3 coding DNA: TGTGCCACCAGCAGCGACCAGGGTTTCCCCTACTATGGCTACACCTTC. This gives the protein CATSSDQGFPYYGYTF.

V usage is TRBV10-2 and J usage is TRBJ2-1; TRBD1 aligns across 8 bases. This CDR3 has 15 amino acids. V gave up 8 bases and J gave up 5 bases; unmatched junction bases: 11. Germline V gene sequence: CDR1 WSHSY, CDR2 SAAADI. The CDR3 protein is CASFGSGGFNNEQFF. Written as DNA, the CDR3 is TGCGCCAGCTTTGGGTCAGGGGGCTTCAACAATGAGCAGTTCTTC.

The CDR3 DNA reads TGTGCCAGCTACGGGGGAGCCAAAAACATTCAGTACTTC. This translates into CASYGGAKNIQYF. The V and J genes are TRBV11-2 and TRBJ2-4, with D possibly TRBD2 on 6 matching bases. The CDR3 has 13 residues. Germline CDR1 reads SGHAT; CDR2 reads FQNNGV. V lost 8 bases to trimming and J lost 0 bases, with 8 bases between them.

J is TRBJ1-3 and V is TRBV20-1; D may be TRBD1 (6 bases). Germline V CDR1 and CDR2: DFQATT, SNEGSKA (reference sequence). V shed 5 bases and J shed 0 bases, with 11 bases lying between them. CDR3 length equals 14 residues. This CDR3 is CSAETGSSGNTIYF. For the CDR3, the DNA is TGCAGTGCTGAAACAGGGAGCTCTGGAAACACCATATATTTT.

The V gene is TRBV25-1, the J gene TRBJ2-7; a possible D gene is TRBD1 (5 bases). The CDR3 covers 12 residues. The V gene's germline CDR1 is MGHDK and CDR2 SYGVNS. V was clipped by 5 bases and J by 3 bases, with 8 bases between them. CDR3 DNA sequence: TGTGCCAGCAGTCGACAGAACTACGAGCAGTACTTC. It encodes CASSRQNYEQYF.

This clonotype was counted at least ten times. The chain links TRBV3-1 to TRBJ2-1; no reliable D call. Germline values: CDR1 LGHDT, CDR2 YNNKEL (reference sequence). The CDR3 covers 16 residues. V was clipped by 0 bases and J by 9 bases, with 18 bases between them. The CDR3 DNA sequence: TGTGCCAGCAGCCAAGATCACCAGCGAGTTCGGGTTGAGCAGTTCTTC. The encoded protein is CASSQDHQRVRVEQFF.

This clonotype showed up many times. The V call is TRBV6-2 or TRBV6-3, the J call TRBJ1-5; the D gene is possibly TRBD1 (5 bases). The V end lost 4 bases, the J end lost 4 bases, and 14 bases lay between the germline ends. CDR1 and CDR2 from the germline V gene are MNHEY and SVGEGT. CDR3 length: 15 residues. In nucleotides, the CDR3 is TGTGCCAGCAGTTCCCCGGACAAGGGTAATCAGCCCCAGCATTTT. The encoded protein is CASSSPDKGNQPQHF.

This sequence joins TRBV12-3 or TRBV12-4 and TRBJ2-7; tentative D call: TRBD2 (6 bases). V gave up 3 bases and J gave up 0 bases, with 12 bases separating them. This CDR3 has 15 residues. The CDR3 spells CASSFSAGPSYEQYF. The CDR3 DNA sequence: TGTGCCAGCAGTTTCTCGGCGGGACCCTCCTACGAGCAGTACTTC.

Regarding this clonotype: One junction end does not reproduce the germline sequence, and a read error may be involved. This rearrangement joins TRBV20-1 to TRBJ2-5, with 11 bases aligning to TRBD2. The CDR3 is 15 amino acids. The V gene's germline CDR1 is DFQATT and CDR2 SNEGSKA (reference sequence). As DNA, the CDR3 is TGCGGTGCTAGAGTACTAGCGGGAGTAGAGGAGACCCAGTACTTC. Its protein is CGARVLAGVEETQYF.

The chain links TRBV4-1 to TRBJ2-2; 7 nucleotides match TRBD1. CDR1 is MGHRA and CDR2 is YSYEKL in the germline V gene. The CDR3 is 16 residues long. V dropped 5 bases and J dropped 6; count of bases not matched to a gene: 12. CDR3 DNA: TGCGCCAGCAGCTTCCACAGGGGTAACGACGCCGGGGAGCTGTTTTTT. It specifies CASSFHRGNDAGELFF.

This clonotype was counted ten times or more. The genes are TRBV7-3 and TRBJ2-7; the match to TRBD1 covers 12 bases. With 5 bases clipped from V and 5 bases from J, the junction kept 4 bases outside the gene matches. The germline gives CDR1 SGHTA, CDR2 FQGTGA. The CDR3 length is 14 residues. CDR3 sequence (DNA): TGTGCCAGCAGCCCAGGGACAGGGGGCGACGAGCAGTACTTC. Residues: CASSPGTGGDEQYF.

This clonotype was detected a few times. The rearrangement links TRBV29-1 to TRBJ2-7; D tentatively fits TRBD1 or TRBD2 (5 bases each). The CDR3 extends over 18 amino acids. Per the germline V gene, CDR1 is SQVTM and CDR2 is ANQGSEA. V lost 5 bases and J 0 bases, leaving 26 bases between the germline ends. The CDR3 reads CSVRGLIGFPGSSYEQYF. The CDR3 DNA sequence: TGCAGCGTTAGAGGGTTAATCGGATTCCCAGGGAGCTCCTACGAGCAGTACTTC.